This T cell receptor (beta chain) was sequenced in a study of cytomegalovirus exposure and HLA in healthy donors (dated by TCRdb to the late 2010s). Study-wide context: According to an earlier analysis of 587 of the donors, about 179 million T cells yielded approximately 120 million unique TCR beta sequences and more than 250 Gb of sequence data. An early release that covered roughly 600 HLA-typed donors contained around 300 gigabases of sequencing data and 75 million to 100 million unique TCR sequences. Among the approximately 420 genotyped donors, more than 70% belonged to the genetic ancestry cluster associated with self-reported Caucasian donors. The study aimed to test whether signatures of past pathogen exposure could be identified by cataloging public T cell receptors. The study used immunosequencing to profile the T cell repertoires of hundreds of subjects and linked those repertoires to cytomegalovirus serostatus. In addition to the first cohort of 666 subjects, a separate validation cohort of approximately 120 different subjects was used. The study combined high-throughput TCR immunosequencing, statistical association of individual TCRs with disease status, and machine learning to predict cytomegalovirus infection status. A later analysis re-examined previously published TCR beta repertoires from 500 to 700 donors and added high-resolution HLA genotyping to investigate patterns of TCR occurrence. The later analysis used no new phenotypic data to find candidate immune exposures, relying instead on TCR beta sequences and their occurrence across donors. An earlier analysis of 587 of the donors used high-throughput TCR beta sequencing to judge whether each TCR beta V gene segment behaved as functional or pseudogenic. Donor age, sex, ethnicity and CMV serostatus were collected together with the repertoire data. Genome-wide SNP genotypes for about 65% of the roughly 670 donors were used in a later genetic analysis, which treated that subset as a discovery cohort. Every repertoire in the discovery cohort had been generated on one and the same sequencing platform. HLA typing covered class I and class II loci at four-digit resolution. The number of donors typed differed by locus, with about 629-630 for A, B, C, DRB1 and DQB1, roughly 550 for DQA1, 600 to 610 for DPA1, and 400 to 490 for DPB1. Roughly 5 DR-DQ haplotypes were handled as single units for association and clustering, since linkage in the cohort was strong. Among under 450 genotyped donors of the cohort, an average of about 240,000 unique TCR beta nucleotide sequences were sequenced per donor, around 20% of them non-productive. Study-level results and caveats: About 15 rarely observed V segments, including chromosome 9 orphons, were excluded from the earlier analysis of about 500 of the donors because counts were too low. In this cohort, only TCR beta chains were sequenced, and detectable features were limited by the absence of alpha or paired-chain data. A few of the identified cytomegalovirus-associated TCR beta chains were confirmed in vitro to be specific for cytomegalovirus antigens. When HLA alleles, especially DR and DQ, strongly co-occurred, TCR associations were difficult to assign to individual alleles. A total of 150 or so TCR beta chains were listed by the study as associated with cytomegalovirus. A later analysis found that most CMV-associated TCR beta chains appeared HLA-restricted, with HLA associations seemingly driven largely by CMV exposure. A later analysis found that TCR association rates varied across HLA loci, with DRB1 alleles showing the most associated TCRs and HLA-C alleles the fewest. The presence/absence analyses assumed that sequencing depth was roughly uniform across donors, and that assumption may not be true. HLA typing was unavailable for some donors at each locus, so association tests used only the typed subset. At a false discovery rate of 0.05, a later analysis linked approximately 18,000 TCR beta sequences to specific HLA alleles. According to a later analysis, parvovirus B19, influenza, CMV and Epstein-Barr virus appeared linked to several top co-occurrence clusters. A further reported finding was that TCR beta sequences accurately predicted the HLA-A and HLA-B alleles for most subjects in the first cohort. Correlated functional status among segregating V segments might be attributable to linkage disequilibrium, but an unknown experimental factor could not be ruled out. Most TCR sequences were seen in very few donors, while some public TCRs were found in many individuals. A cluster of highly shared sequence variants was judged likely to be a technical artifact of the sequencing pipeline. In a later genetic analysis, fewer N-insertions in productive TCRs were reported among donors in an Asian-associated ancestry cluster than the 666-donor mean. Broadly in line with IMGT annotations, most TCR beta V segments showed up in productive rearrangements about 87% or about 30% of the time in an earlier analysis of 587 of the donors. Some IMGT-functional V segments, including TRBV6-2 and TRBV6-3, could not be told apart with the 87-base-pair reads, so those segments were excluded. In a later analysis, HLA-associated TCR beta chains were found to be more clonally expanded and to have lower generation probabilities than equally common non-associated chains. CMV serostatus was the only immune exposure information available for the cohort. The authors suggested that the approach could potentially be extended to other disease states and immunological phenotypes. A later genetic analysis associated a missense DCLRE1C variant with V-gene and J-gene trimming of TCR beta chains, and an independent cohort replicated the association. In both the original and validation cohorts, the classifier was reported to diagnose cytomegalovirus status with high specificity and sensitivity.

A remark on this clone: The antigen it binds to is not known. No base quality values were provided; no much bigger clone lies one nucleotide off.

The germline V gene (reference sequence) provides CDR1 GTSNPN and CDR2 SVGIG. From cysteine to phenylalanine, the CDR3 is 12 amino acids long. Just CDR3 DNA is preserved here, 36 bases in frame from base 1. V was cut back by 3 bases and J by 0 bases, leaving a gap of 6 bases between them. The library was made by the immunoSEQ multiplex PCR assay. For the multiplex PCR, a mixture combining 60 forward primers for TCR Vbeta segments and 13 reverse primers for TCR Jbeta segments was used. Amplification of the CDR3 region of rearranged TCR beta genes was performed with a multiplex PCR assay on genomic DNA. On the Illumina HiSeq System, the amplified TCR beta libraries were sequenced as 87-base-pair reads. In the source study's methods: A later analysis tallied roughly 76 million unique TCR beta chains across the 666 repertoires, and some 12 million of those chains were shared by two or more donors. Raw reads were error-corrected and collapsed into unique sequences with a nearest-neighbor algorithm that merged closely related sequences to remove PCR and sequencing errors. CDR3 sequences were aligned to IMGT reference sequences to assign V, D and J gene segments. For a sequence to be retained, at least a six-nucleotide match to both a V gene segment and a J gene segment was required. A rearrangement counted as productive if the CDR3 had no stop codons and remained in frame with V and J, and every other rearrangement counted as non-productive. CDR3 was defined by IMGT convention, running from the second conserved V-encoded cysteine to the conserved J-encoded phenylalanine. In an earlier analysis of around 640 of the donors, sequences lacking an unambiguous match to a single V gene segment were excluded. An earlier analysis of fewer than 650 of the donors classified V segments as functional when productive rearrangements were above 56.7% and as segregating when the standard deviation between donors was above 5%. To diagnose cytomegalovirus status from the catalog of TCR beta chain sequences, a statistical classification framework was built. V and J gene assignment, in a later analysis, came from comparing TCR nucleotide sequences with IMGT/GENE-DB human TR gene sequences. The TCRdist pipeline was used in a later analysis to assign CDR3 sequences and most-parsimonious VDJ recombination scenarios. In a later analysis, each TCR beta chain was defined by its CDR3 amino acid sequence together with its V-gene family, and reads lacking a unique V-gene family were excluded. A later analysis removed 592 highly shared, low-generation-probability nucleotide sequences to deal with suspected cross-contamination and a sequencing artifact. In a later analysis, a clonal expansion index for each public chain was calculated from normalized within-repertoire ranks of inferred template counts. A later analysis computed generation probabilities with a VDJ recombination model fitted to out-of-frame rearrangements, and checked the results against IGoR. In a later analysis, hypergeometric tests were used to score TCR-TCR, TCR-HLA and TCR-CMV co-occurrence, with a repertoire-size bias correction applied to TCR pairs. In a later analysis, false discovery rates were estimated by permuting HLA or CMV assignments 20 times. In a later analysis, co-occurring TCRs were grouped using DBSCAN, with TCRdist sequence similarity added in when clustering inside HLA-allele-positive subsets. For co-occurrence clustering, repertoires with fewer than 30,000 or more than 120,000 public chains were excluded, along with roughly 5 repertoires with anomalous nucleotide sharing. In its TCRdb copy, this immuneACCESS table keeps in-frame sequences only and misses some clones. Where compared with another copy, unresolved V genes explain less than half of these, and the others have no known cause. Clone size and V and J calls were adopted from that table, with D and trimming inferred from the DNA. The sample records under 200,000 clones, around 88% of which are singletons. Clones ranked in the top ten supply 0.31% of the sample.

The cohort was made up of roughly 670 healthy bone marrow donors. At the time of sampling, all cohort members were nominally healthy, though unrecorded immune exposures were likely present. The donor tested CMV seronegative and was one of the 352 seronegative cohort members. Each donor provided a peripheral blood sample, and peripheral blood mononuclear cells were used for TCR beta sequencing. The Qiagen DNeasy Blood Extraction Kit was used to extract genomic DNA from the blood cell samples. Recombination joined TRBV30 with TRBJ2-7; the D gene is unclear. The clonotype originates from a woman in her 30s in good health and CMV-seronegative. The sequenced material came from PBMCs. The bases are TGTGCCTGGAGACCAGGCTCCTACGAGCAGTACTTC. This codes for CAWRPGSYEQYF.